Below are 25 T cell receptor beta chains sequenced from a single sample in a study of CD8 T cells in Susac syndrome. Random hexamers primed reverse transcription of about 0.5 to 1 ug RNA. TCRdb fed the immunoSEQ multiplex PCR reads into MiXCR, producing one record per CDR3 protein. The sample contains about 140,000 distinct CDR3 sequences, around 93% of which appear only once. Sample: CD8+ T cells from PBMCs. Every receptor here comes from a human donor with Susac syndrome.

The rearrangement uses TRBV28 and TRBJ2-1; D is uncertain. The CDR3 covers 13 residues. Germline-derived CDR1 and CDR2 are MDHEN and SYDVKM. Trimming took off 8 bases at V and 0 bases at J, with 8 bases between the two ends. CDR3 amino acids: CASQSSSYNEQFF. Written as DNA, the CDR3 is TGTGCCAGCCAGAGTAGCTCCTACAATGAGCAGTTCTTC.

The CDR3 here is CASSYDRNNEQFF. The CDR3 DNA reads TGTGCCAGCAGTTACGATCGAAACAATGAGCAGTTCTTC. The gene calls are TRBV6-5 and TRBJ2-1; D unresolved. Trimming left V 2 bases short and J 5 bases short, with 7 bases between. From germline, CDR1 is MNHEY and CDR2 SVGAGI. The CDR3 is 13 residues long.

The CDR3 reads CSAQEVAGNTEAFF. DNA for the CDR3: TGCAGTGCTCAAGAGGTGGCAGGGAACACTGAAGCTTTCTTT. The rearrangement links TRBV20-1 to TRBJ1-1; D is ambiguous. The germline V and J ends were trimmed by 5 bases and 1 base, with 14 bases remaining between them. This CDR3 is built from 14 residues. Germline V lookup: CDR1 DFQATT, CDR2 SNEGSKA (reference sequence).

The chain couples TRBV27 to TRBJ2-3; the D gene is possibly TRBD1 (5 bases). CDR3 length equals 15 residues. In germline, CDR1 is MNHEY, CDR2 SMNVEV (reference sequence). V lost 6 bases to trimming and J lost 0 bases, with 13 bases between them. The CDR3 coding sequence is TGTGCCAGCAGCACCCCTGGGGCCAGCACAGATACGCAGTATTTT. It yields the protein CASSTPGASTDTQYF.

This chain joins TRBV27 and TRBJ1-1; D call uncertain. V was trimmed by 7 bases and J by 1 base, leaving 13 bases between them. CDR3 length: 14 residues. Per germline, CDR1 MNHEY and CDR2 SMNVEV (reference sequence). The CDR3 is CASTNNGWNTEAFF. CDR3 bases: TGTGCCAGCACTAATAACGGGTGGAACACTGAAGCTTTCTTT.

The chain employs TRBV29-1 and TRBJ2-1; 12 bases agree with TRBD2. The J segment lost 4 bases and the V segment lost 8 bases, leaving 6 bases of the junction unmatched. CDR3 length: 14 amino acids. Per germline, CDR1 SQVTM and CDR2 ANQGSEA. In nucleotides, the CDR3 is TGCAGCACCATCGGACTAGCGGGATACAATGAGCAGTTCTTC. This gives the protein CSTIGLAGYNEQFF.

This chain connects TRBV9 to TRBJ2-2, with D possibly matching TRBD2 (5 bases). V was shortened by 2 bases and J by 1 base, with 15 bases between the two germline ends. In germline, CDR1 is SGDLS, CDR2 YYNGEE. This CDR3 has 17 residues. CDR3 nucleotide sequence: TGTGCCAGCAGCGTGCCGGACTCCGTGGGGAACACCGGGGAGCTGTTTTTT. Translation: CASSVPDSVGNTGELFF.

The genes are TRBV4-1 and TRBJ2-3; TRBD1 is a possible D gene (6 bases). CDR1 and CDR2 (germline): MGHRA, YSYEKL. With 4 bases removed from V and 2 bases from J, the gap between germline ends came to 16 bases. The CDR3 is 16 residues long. CDR3 coding DNA: TGCGCCAGCAGCCCCCCCGAGGCAGGGGACACAGATACGCAGTATTTT. It is translated as CASSPPEAGDTDTQYF.

This clonotype was counted only a few times. The CDR3 sequence is CASSGNTGELFF. Written as DNA, the CDR3 is TGTGCCAGCAGCGGTAACACCGGGGAGCTGTTTTTT. The chain uses TRBV9 and TRBJ2-2; D ambiguous. Between the trimmed V and J ends, which lost 3 bases and 2 bases, there was a span of 2 bases. Per the germline V gene, CDR1 is SGDLS and CDR2 is YYNGEE. The CDR3 totals 12 residues.

The chain links TRBV3-1 to TRBJ1-1; TRBD1 is a possible D gene (5 bases). Germline values: CDR1 LGHDT, CDR2 YNNKEL (reference sequence). This CDR3 comprises 12 residues. Trimming took off 1 base at V and 11 bases at J, with 11 bases between the two ends. Here the CDR3 reads CASSQATAGAFF. The CDR3 bases are TGTGCCAGCAGCCAAGCGACAGCCGGGGCTTTCTTT.

The chain carries TRBV2 and TRBJ2-5, with D tentatively TRBD1 (6 bases). CDR1 and CDR2 from the germline V gene are SNHLY and FYNNEI. V lost 10 bases to trimming and J lost 4 bases, with 22 bases between them. The CDR3 totals 15 residues. CDR3 sequence (DNA): TGTGCCACCAGGGAACCACAGGGCTCGCGAGAGACCCAGTACTTC. Translating gives CATREPQGSRETQYF.

The chain joins TRBV3-1 to TRBJ2-7; 8 positions match TRBD2. Trimming removed 4 bases from V and 3 bases from J; junction bases left unmatched: 8. This CDR3 is 15 amino acids long. Germline-derived CDR1 and CDR2 are LGHDT and YNNKEL (reference sequence). The CDR3 DNA sequence: TGTGCCAGCAGCCCACCGGGACTAGGTGGCTACGAGCAGTACTTC. Encoded protein: CASSPPGLGGYEQYF.

V and J are TRBV9 and TRBJ2-2; D ambiguous. This CDR3 region has 13 residues. CDR1 and CDR2 (germline): SGDLS, YYNGEE. Trimming pared 7 bases from V and 0 bases from J, leaving 7 bases between. The DNA of the CDR3 is TGTGCCAGCTCTAGTCCGAACACCGGGGAGCTGTTTTTT. Amino acid sequence: CASSSPNTGELFF. The variable domain in full, completed from reference TRBV9 and TRBJ2-2, reads DSGVTQTPKHLITATGQRVTLRCSPRSGDLSVYWYQQSLDQGLQFLIQYYNGEERAKGNILERFSAQQFPDLHSELNLSSLELGDSALYFCASSSPNTGELFFGEGSRLTVL.

This chain connects TRBV9 to TRBJ1-1; D is unclear. This CDR3 has 14 amino acids. Germline-derived CDR1 and CDR2 are SGDLS and YYNGEE. Trimming removed 0 bases from V and 0 bases from J, with 6 bases in between. CDR3 in amino acids: CASSVDGMNTEAFF. The CDR3 DNA is TGTGCCAGCAGCGTAGATGGTATGAACACTGAAGCTTTCTTT.

This clonotype was observed a single time. V is TRBV28 and J is TRBJ2-2; D is ambiguous. The CDR3 has 12 amino acids. Per the germline V gene, CDR1 is MDHEN and CDR2 is SYDVKM. The V and J ends lost 11 bases and 5 bases respectively, with 12 bases between them. CDR3 in amino acids: CALDVGTGELFF. Written as DNA, the CDR3 is TGTGCCCTCGATGTTGGAACCGGGGAGCTGTTTTTT.

This chain uses TRBV7-3 with TRBJ2-1; D might be TRBD1 or TRBD2, each matching 5 bases. V was pared by 2 bases and J by 0 bases, with 11 bases between. The CDR3 is made up of 16 amino acids. The germline gives CDR1 SGHTA, CDR2 FQGTGA. The CDR3 reads CASSLGMGDSYNEQFF. The CDR3, as DNA: TGTGCCAGCAGCTTAGGTATGGGGGACTCCTACAATGAGCAGTTCTTC.

V gene TRBV27 combines with J gene TRBJ1-5, with D perhaps matching TRBD1 (6 bases). The length of the CDR3 is 14 residues. CDR1 is MNHEY and CDR2 is SMNVEV in the germline V gene (reference sequence). V gave up 10 bases and J gave up 2 bases, with 15 bases separating them. The CDR3 DNA sequence: TGTGCCACCGGGATTGCAGGGGGCAATCAGCCCCAGCATTTT. Translated: CATGIAGGNQPQHF.

The chain employs TRBV10-3 and TRBJ1-1, with a weak D call TRBD1 (5 bases). Germline CDR1 and CDR2: ENHRY and SYGVKD. The CDR3 runs to 14 residues. Trimming cost V 7 bases and J 2 bases, with 14 bases left between them. CDR3 in amino acids: CAINRRGVNTEAFF. In DNA, the CDR3 is TGTGCCATCAATAGGCGGGGGGTCAACACTGAAGCTTTCTTT.

The chain employs TRBV14 and TRBJ2-7; D is ambiguous. The CDR3 contains 12 residues. Trimming pared 1 base from V and 4 bases from J, leaving 5 bases between. CDR1 is SGHDN and CDR2 is FVKESK in the germline V gene. The CDR3 bases are TGTGCCAGCAGCCAAGTGAAGTACGAGCAGTACTTC. It specifies CASSQVKYEQYF.

CDR3 sequence reads: CASSTPSMSSYNEQFF. CDR3 in DNA: TGTGCCAGCAGCACACCCAGCATGAGCTCCTACAATGAGCAGTTCTTC. This chain joins TRBV6-1 and TRBJ2-1; D call uncertain. The germline CDR1 and CDR2 sequences are MNHNS and SASEGT. The length of the CDR3 is 16 residues. V lost 6 bases, J lost 0 bases, and 15 bases lay in between.

This chain connects TRBV7-2 to TRBJ2-1; D is unresolved. CDR3 length: 15 residues. Germline V CDR1 and CDR2: SGHTA, FQGNSA. The V end was cut by 1 base, the J end by 0 bases, with 7 bases between. CDR3 residues: CASSLEGSSYNEQFF. The CDR3 DNA is TGTGCCAGCAGCTTAGAGGGAAGCTCCTACAATGAGCAGTTCTTC.

The chain recombines TRBV2 with TRBJ2-1; no clear D. The CDR3 runs to 16 residues. V was clipped by 1 base and J by 2 bases, with 12 bases between them. The germline V gene encodes CDR1 SNHLY and CDR2 FYNNEI. The CDR3 DNA sequence: TGTGCCAGCAGTGAAGGGTCAGACATTCCCTACAATGAGCAGTTCTTC. Protein product: CASSEGSDIPYNEQFF.

V and J are TRBV13 and TRBJ2-1; D is possibly TRBD1 or TRBD2 (6 bases each). The V end lost 2 bases, the J end lost 4 bases, and 15 bases lay between the germline ends. Germline CDR1 reads PRHDT; CDR2 reads FYEKMQ (reference sequence). The CDR3 contains 16 residues. The CDR3 reads CASSLPSRGRYNEQFF. In DNA, the CDR3 is TGTGCCAGCAGCTTACCGTCTAGGGGGAGGTACAATGAGCAGTTCTTC.

The gene calls are TRBV5-1 and TRBJ2-1, with TRBD1 identical over 7 bases. There are 16 residues in the CDR3. Per germline, CDR1 SGHRS and CDR2 YFSETQ. V dropped 0 bases and J dropped 0; count of bases not matched to a gene: 3. CDR3 amino acids: CASSLEGADSYNEQFF. The CDR3 region has the DNA TGCGCCAGCAGCTTGGAGGGGGCGGACTCCTACAATGAGCAGTTCTTC. The variable domain in full, completed from reference TRBV5-1 and TRBJ2-1, reads KAGVTQTPRYLIKTRGQQVTLSCSPISGHRSVSWYQQTPGQGLQFLFEYFSETQRNKGNFPGRFSGRQFSNSRSEMNVSTLELGDSALYLCASSLEGADSYNEQFFGPGTRLTVL.

The J gene is TRBJ2-7, the V gene TRBV5-4; 8 bases fit TRBD2. Trimming took 6 bases from V and 3 from J; bases not matched to a gene: 5. The CDR3 runs to 13 residues. The germline V gene encodes CDR1 SGHNT and CDR2 YYREEE (reference sequence). The chain's CDR3 is CASKPGTSYEQYF. In DNA, the CDR3 is TGTGCCAGCAAGCCGGGGACTAGCTACGAGCAGTACTTC. The full variable domain, completed using reference TRBV5-4 and TRBJ2-7, is ETGVTQSPTHLIKTRGQQVTLRCSSQSGHNTVSWYQQALGQGPQFIFQYYREEENGRGNFPPRFSGLQFPNYSSELNVNALELDDSALYLCASKPGTSYEQYFGPGTRLTVT.